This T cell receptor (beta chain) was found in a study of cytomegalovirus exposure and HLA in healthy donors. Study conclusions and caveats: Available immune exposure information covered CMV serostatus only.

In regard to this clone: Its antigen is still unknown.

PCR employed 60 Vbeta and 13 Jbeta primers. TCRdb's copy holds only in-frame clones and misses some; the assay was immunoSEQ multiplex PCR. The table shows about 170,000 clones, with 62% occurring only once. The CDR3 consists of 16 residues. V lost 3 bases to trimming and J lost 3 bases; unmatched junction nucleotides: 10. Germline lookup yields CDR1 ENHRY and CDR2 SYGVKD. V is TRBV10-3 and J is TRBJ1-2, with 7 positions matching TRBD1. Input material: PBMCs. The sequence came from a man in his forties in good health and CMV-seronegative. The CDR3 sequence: CAISDSRTGRDYGYTF. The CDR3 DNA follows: TGTGCCATCAGTGATTCGAGGACAGGTCGAGACTATGGCTACACCTTC.